Listed here are 25 T cell receptor beta chains from one sample, sequenced in a study of lymphopenia after photon versus proton radiotherapy. Sequencing was performed with immunoSEQ multiplex PCR; in TCRdb, only in-frame clones are kept and a portion is missing. In the table there are tens of thousands of clones, less than 85% of which are singletons. The sample was peripheral blood, taken from a patient treated with proton-based radiotherapy. Every receptor here comes from a man in his fifties or sixties with pancreatic cancer.

V gene TRBV2 combines with J gene TRBJ1-5, with D possibly matching TRBD1 (5 bases). Between the trimmed V and J ends, which lost 5 bases and 7 bases, there was a span of 18 bases. This CDR3 contains 15 residues. Germline lookup yields CDR1 SNHLY and CDR2 FYNNEI. Here the CDR3 reads CASSPNRDLRQPQHF. DNA of the CDR3: TGTGCCAGCAGTCCAAACCGGGACCTTAGACAGCCCCAGCATTTT.

This clone has more than one count but fewer than ten. The chain carries TRBV7-2 and TRBJ2-7; the D is unclear. Trimming removed 3 bases from V and 6 bases from J, with 21 bases in between. Germline CDR1 SGHTA, CDR2 FQGNSA. This CDR3 region has 16 residues. CDR3 sequence: CASSFGRTAPLSEQYF. In DNA form, the CDR3 reads TGTGCCAGCAGCTTCGGCCGGACGGCACCCCTATCCGAGCAGTACTTC.

This clone was seen once. This chain joins TRBV7-9 and TRBJ1-3; D might be TRBD1 (6 bases). Germline values: CDR1 SEHNR, CDR2 FQNEAQ (reference sequence). This CDR3 has 15 amino acids. V gave up 6 bases and J gave up 0 bases, with 12 bases separating them. The CDR3 sequence: CASRSTGSSGNTIYF. CDR3 nucleotides: TGTGCCAGCAGATCCACAGGGTCCTCTGGAAACACCATATATTTT.

The chain couples TRBV28 to TRBJ1-4, with no clear D. This CDR3 spans 16 amino acids. Germline CDR1 reads MDHEN; CDR2 reads SYDVKM. Trimming took off 2 bases at V and 0 bases at J, with 10 bases between the two ends. For the CDR3, the DNA is TGTGCCAGCAGTTTAGTGGGAGCTGCAACTAATGAAAAACTGTTTTTT. Residues: CASSLVGAATNEKLFF.

The chain recombines TRBV25-1 with TRBJ1-1; no clear D. The CDR3 covers 13 residues. CDR1 is MGHDK, CDR2 SYGVNS, per germline. Trimming pared 3 bases from V and 5 bases from J, leaving 10 bases between. CDR3 amino acids: CASSDFRGTEAFF. The CDR3 DNA sequence: TGTGCCAGCAGTGATTTCCGAGGAACTGAAGCTTTCTTT.

The CDR3 nucleotides are TGTGCCAGCAGGCCCGAGTGGTCAACTGGAAACACCATATATTTT. Translated, it gives CASRPEWSTGNTIYF. The chain employs TRBV6-1 and TRBJ1-3; D not certain. Germline V gives CDR1 MNHNS, CDR2 SASEGT. This CDR3 spans 15 amino acids. Deletions cut 6 bases from V and 2 bases from J, with 14 bases between.

The chain carries TRBV7-2 and TRBJ1-3; 10 bases align to TRBD1. Germline assignment: CDR1 SGHTA and CDR2 FQGNSA. The CDR3 spans 15 residues. V lost 4 bases and J lost 2; bases outside the gene matches: 2. The CDR3 DNA follows: TGTGCCAGCAGCTCCGGGACAGGGGCTGGAAACACCATATATTTT. Encoded protein: CASSSGTGAGNTIYF.

This chain uses TRBV9 with TRBJ2-1; 12 nucleotides line up with TRBD2. V shed 4 bases and J 0 bases; nucleotides not matched to a gene: 5. CDR3 length: 17 amino acids. Germline lookup yields CDR1 SGDLS and CDR2 YYNGEE. In nucleotides, the CDR3 is TGTGCCAGCAGCTGGACTAGCGGGACGATCTCCTACAATGAGCAGTTCTTC. Protein sequence: CASSWTSGTISYNEQFF.

The chain recombines TRBV9 with TRBJ2-7; D may be TRBD1 (7 bases). Per germline, CDR1 SGDLS and CDR2 YYNGEE. The CDR3 is made up of 14 amino acids. V was shortened by 4 bases and J by 5 bases, with 16 bases between the two germline ends. DNA of the CDR3: TGTGCCAGCAGCCCAGGGGGGATCCCCCACGAGCAGTACTTC. Translation gives CASSPGGIPHEQYF.

The chain carries TRBV30 and TRBJ1-1; a weak D match, TRBD1 (5 bases). The V end lost 0 bases, the J end lost 8 bases, and 16 bases lay between the germline ends. This CDR3 has 14 amino acids. CDR1 is GTSNPN, CDR2 SVGIG, per germline (reference sequence). The CDR3, as DNA: TGTGCCTGGAGTGTAAGGGCTCAGGGAGGAGAAGCTTTCTTT. Translation gives CAWSVRAQGGEAFF.

The rearrangement joins TRBV6-6 to TRBJ1-5, with 12 positions matching TRBD1. The germline V gene has CDR1 MNHNY and CDR2 SVGAGI (reference sequence). The CDR3 spans 14 residues. With 8 bases clipped from V and 5 bases from J, the junction kept 4 bases outside the gene matches. CDR3 sequence: CASLGTGGYQPQHF. The CDR3 region has the DNA TGTGCCAGCTTGGGGACAGGGGGCTATCAGCCCCAGCATTTT.

The rearrangement uses TRBV5-1 and TRBJ2-3; 8 nucleotides line up with TRBD2. Trimming took 0 bases from V and 3 from J; bases not matched to a gene: 3. The CDR3 is 15 residues long. Germline V gene sequence: CDR1 SGHRS, CDR2 YFSETQ. CDR3 region: CASSLAGGPTDTQYF. CDR3 DNA: TGCGCCAGCAGCTTGGCGGGAGGGCCAACAGATACGCAGTATTTT.

CDR3 region: CASTRGLADSYEQYF. The CDR3 DNA reads as TGTGCCAGCACCCGGGGACTAGCGGACTCCTACGAGCAGTACTTC. This chain links TRBV2 with TRBJ2-7, with 11 bases matching TRBD2. CDR1 is SNHLY, CDR2 FYNNEI, per germline. Trimming at V came to 7 bases and at J to 0 bases, leaving 5 bases not matched to a gene. The length of the CDR3 is 15 residues. The full variable domain, in which reference TRBV2 and TRBJ2-7 provide the parts outside the CDR3, is EPEVTQTPSHQVTQMGQEVILRCVPISNHLYFYWYRQILGQKVEFLVSFYNNEISEKSEIFDDQFSVERPDGSNFTLKIRSTKLEDSAMYFCASTRGLADSYEQYFGPGTRLTVT.

In regard to this clone: A read error may produce the germline difference seen at one junction end. V gene TRBV7-2 combines with J gene TRBJ2-1, with D possibly TRBD1 on 5 matching bases. The CDR3 has 12 amino acids. CDR1 is SGHTA, CDR2 FQGNSA, per germline. CDR3 bases: TGTGCCAGCAGCTTAGCTAGGATAGGGGTAGTCTTC. It specifies CASSLARIGVVF. Supplemented by reference TRBV7-2 and TRBJ2-1, the full variable domain reads GAGVSQSPSNKVTEKGKDVELRCDPISGHTALYWYRQSLGQGLEFLIYFQGNSAPDKSGLPSDRFSAERTGGSVSTLTIQRTQQEDSAVYLCASSLARIGVVFGPGTRLTVL.

The chain is built from TRBV28 and TRBJ2-7; D gene uncertain. This CDR3 has 13 amino acids. Between the trimmed V and J ends, which lost 6 bases and 4 bases, there was a span of 13 bases. Germline values: CDR1 MDHEN, CDR2 SYDVKM. The CDR3: CASSPPTEYEQYF. CDR3 nucleotides: TGTGCCAGCAGCCCACCGACTGAATACGAGCAGTACTTC.

The chain is built from TRBV13 and TRBJ2-1; D not certain. V lost 5 bases, J lost 7 bases, and 12 bases lay in between. CDR1 is PRHDT and CDR2 is FYEKMQ in the germline V gene (reference sequence). This CDR3 spans 13 amino acids. The CDR3 sequence is CASSAWAGNEQFF. The CDR3 DNA sequence: TGTGCCAGCAGCGCTTGGGCCGGGAATGAGCAGTTCTTC.

J is TRBJ1-4 and V is TRBV28; tentative D call: TRBD1 (6 bases). The germline CDR1 and CDR2 sequences are MDHEN and SYDVKM. Trimming took 4 bases from V and 4 from J, leaving 13 bases between them. This CDR3 has 15 amino acids. CDR3 bases: TGTGCCAGCAGTTCATACAGGGCAATTAATGAAAAACTGTTTTTT. Its protein product is CASSSYRAINEKLFF.

The V gene is TRBV6-1, the J gene TRBJ1-5; 7 nucleotides align to TRBD1. Germline values: CDR1 MNHNS, CDR2 SASEGT. The CDR3 contains 17 residues. J lost 4 bases, V lost 4 bases, and 13 bases had no gene match. The CDR3: CASSGRNIGDRNQPQHF. The CDR3 nucleotides read TGTGCCAGCAGTGGACGAAATATTGGGGACAGAAATCAGCCCCAGCATTTT.

V usage is TRBV12-1 and J usage is TRBJ2-3; TRBD2 was called by the table and not checked on the DNA. TRBV12-1 is recorded as a pseudogene. The CDR3 is 15 residues long. The CDR3 reads CASSFSLEVTDTQYF. CDR3 DNA sequence: TGTGCCAGCAGCTTTTCCCTAGAAGTAACAGATACGCAGTATTTT.

This sequence joins TRBV19 and TRBJ2-1; D perhaps matches TRBD2 (7 bases). Germline assignment: CDR1 LNHDA and CDR2 SQIVND (reference sequence). This CDR3 region has 15 residues. V was clipped by 7 bases and J by 9 bases, with 22 bases between them. The CDR3 DNA is TGTGCCAGTACCCCAGGGGCGGGAGTAAAGATTGAGCAGTTCTTC. This gives the protein CASTPGAGVKIEQFF.

The V gene is TRBV11-3, the J gene TRBJ1-3, with D hard to call. Germline V CDR1 and CDR2: SGHNT, YENEEA. V was clipped by 5 bases and J by 0 bases, with 5 bases between them. CDR3 size: 13 residues. The CDR3 nucleotides read TGTGCCAGCAGCCCTTCCTCTGGAAACACCATATATTTT. Encoded protein: CASSPSSGNTIYF.

The CDR3 DNA follows: TGTGCCAGCAGGGGGGCAGCAAAATACGAGCAGTACTTC. Its protein product is CASRGAAKYEQYF. This rearrangement joins TRBV6-6 to TRBJ2-7, with D perhaps TRBD1 (6 bases). Germline CDR1 MNHNY, CDR2 SVGAGI (reference sequence). This CDR3 spans 13 amino acids. The germline V and J ends were trimmed by 6 bases and 4 bases, with 13 bases remaining between them.

The chain uses TRBV10-3 and TRBJ2-7; unclear D gene. Trimming took 10 bases from V and 0 from J, leaving 13 bases between them. The CDR3 length is 13 residues. Germline V gene lookup returns CDR1 ENHRY and CDR2 SYGVKD. The CDR3 reads CATDDPVSYEQYF. For the CDR3, the DNA is TGTGCCACCGACGACCCGGTCTCCTACGAGCAGTACTTC.

In this sample, this clone turned up a few times. The chain employs TRBV18 and TRBJ2-7; 8 nucleotides agree with TRBD2. CDR1 is KGHSH and CDR2 is LQKENI in the germline V gene. This CDR3 has 14 amino acids. V shed 1 base, J shed 3 bases, and the junction held 2 bases outside the gene matches. The CDR3 DNA is TGTGCCAGCTCACCACTGCGGGGGGACTACGAGCAGTACTTC. Translated, it gives CASSPLRGDYEQYF.

The V call is TRBV9, the J call TRBJ2-5, with D maybe TRBD2 (6 bases). Deletions cut 0 bases from V and 4 bases from J, with 16 bases between. Germline CDR1 reads SGDLS; CDR2 reads YYNGEE. The CDR3 sequence is 16 residues long. CDR3 DNA sequence: TGTGCCAGCAGCGTAGAGGGTAGCTTGGGGGGAGAGACCCAGTACTTC. The encoded protein is CASSVEGSLGGETQYF.